Listed here are 25 T cell receptor beta chains from one sample, sequenced in a study of blood T cells in healthy people across ages (dated by TCRdb to about 2015). Libraries were constructed by 5' RACE. Sequencing took place on an Illumina HiSeq 2500. A second PCR of roughly 7 to 12 cycles was performed with a sample-barcoded 5' primer and a J-beta primer mix. The public sequencing data were trimmed at Q25 with fastp and processed into clonotypes with MiXCR by TCRdb, which kept only in-frame beta chains. One record per CDR3 amino acid sequence lists the most common genes and DNA. The sample table shows hundreds of thousands of distinct CDR3 sequences, and around 52% are seen once. The ten largest clones add up to around an eighth of the sample. Sequences were obtained from blood. The receptors were gathered from a woman older than 75 in good health.

The chain joins TRBV20-1 to TRBJ2-7; tentative D call: TRBD2 (7 bases). The CDR3 is 15 amino acids. Germline CDR1 is DFQATT and CDR2 is SNEGSKA (reference sequence). With 3 bases removed from V and 0 bases from J, the gap between germline ends came to 15 bases. The CDR3 DNA follows: TGCAGTGCTAGGCGGGGGCAAACCATCTCCTACGAGCAGTACTTC. Translation gives CSARRGQTISYEQYF.

In regard to this clonotype: A much larger clone differs by one base, so this may be a read error. The J gene is TRBJ2-5, the V gene TRBV20-1; D possibly corresponds to TRBD2 (6 bases). The J call could be wrong; TRBJ2-7 is a better fit for the DNA end. CDR3 length equals 13 residues. Germline V gene sequence: CDR1 DFQATT, CDR2 SNEGSKA (reference sequence). The DNA of the CDR3 is TGCAGTGTTCAGAGGGACTCAGGAAACGAGCAGTACTTC. Its protein is CSVQRDSGNEQYF.

Remarks on this clonotype: One base away lies a much larger clone, so this may be a sequencing read error. The V gene is TRBV20-1, the J gene TRBJ2-5; 7 bases line up with TRBD1. The CDR3 is 12 residues long. J gave up 7 bases and V 5 bases, and 7 bases lay outside the gene matches. Germline-derived CDR1 and CDR2 are DFQATT and SNEGSKA (reference sequence). The CDR3 region has the DNA TGCAGTGCTTGGGACAGTGAAGGGACCCAGTACTTC. Translating gives CSAWDSEGTQYF.

The chain couples TRBV6-5 to TRBJ2-1; D is ambiguous. This CDR3 is built from 13 residues. Trimming took 6 bases from V and 6 from J, leaving 12 bases between them. The germline V gene encodes CDR1 MNHEY and CDR2 SVGAGI. For the CDR3, the DNA is TGTGCCAGCAGACCCATACCGGGCAATGAGCAGTTCTTC. Its translation is CASRPIPGNEQFF.

The chain couples TRBV7-9 to TRBJ2-5; possibly TRBD1 for D (6 bases). The V end lost 7 bases, the J end lost 1 base, and 10 bases lay between the germline ends. The CDR3 consists of 13 residues. Germline V gene lookup returns CDR1 SEHNR and CDR2 FQNEAQ (reference sequence). The CDR3 coding sequence is TGTGCCAGCACCCTGGGGGCCCAAGAGACCCAGTACTTC. Protein product: CASTLGAQETQYF.

The chain recombines TRBV6-5 with TRBJ2-5; D is possibly TRBD1 (6 bases). The end of the DNA fits TRBJ2-7 better, so the J call may be wrong. CDR3 size: 14 residues. CDR1 is MNHEY and CDR2 is SVGAGI in the germline V gene. CDR3 in amino acids: CASNQQGPAYEQYF. CDR3 nucleotide sequence: TGTGCCAGCAACCAACAGGGTCCAGCCTACGAGCAGTACTTC.

The chain is built from TRBV30 and TRBJ2-3; D remains unclear. With 0 bases removed from V and 5 bases from J, the gap between germline ends came to 6 bases. The CDR3 runs 12 residues. The germline gives CDR1 GTSNPN, CDR2 SVGIG (reference sequence). CDR3 protein: CAWSVLRDTQYF. In DNA form, the CDR3 reads TGTGCCTGGAGTGTTCTGAGAGATACGCAGTATTTT.

This clonotype showed up many times. The genes are TRBV20-1 and TRBJ2-1, with TRBD2 matching 11 bases. Trimming removed 0 bases from V and 2 bases from J; junction bases left unmatched: 3. Germline values: CDR1 DFQATT, CDR2 SNEGSKA (reference sequence). CDR3 length: 16 residues. CDR3 amino acids: CSARDPTSGAYNEQFF. In nucleotides, the CDR3 is TGCAGTGCTAGAGATCCGACTAGCGGGGCCTACAATGAGCAGTTCTTC.

This clonotype was seen many times. V is TRBV3-1 and J is TRBJ2-1; 11 bases are a match to TRBD2. Germline V gene sequence: CDR1 LGHDT, CDR2 YNNKEL (reference sequence). The CDR3 covers 17 residues. Trimming at V came to 2 bases and at J to 3 bases, leaving 6 bases not matched to a gene. The CDR3 is CASSQTLAGGIYNEQFF. The CDR3 nucleotides are TGTGCCAGCAGCCAAACTCTAGCGGGGGGCATCTACAATGAGCAGTTCTTC.

Only a few counts were recorded for this clonotype. The chain links TRBV28 to TRBJ2-7; 13 bases line up with TRBD2. Germline values: CDR1 MDHEN, CDR2 SYDVKM. The V and J ends lost 6 bases and 7 bases, in that order; junction bases with no gene match: 9. CDR3 length: 15 residues. Here the CDR3 reads CASRTGLAGDNEQYF. CDR3 nucleotides: TGTGCCAGCAGAACTGGACTAGCGGGGGACAATGAGCAGTACTTC.

This clonotype was counted many times. This chain links TRBV7-9 with TRBJ1-4; D call uncertain. With 1 base removed from V and 3 bases from J, the gap between germline ends came to 12 bases. Germline V gives CDR1 SEHNR, CDR2 FQNEAQ (reference sequence). The CDR3 runs to 16 residues. The CDR3 region is CASSLVSSLANEKLFF. The CDR3 DNA sequence: TGTGCCAGCAGCTTAGTAAGCAGTTTAGCTAATGAAAAACTGTTTTTT.

The chain uses TRBV20-1 and TRBJ2-5; D is unresolved. The CDR3 spans 14 residues. V dropped 0 bases and J dropped 5 bases, with 13 bases sitting between them. The germline CDR1 and CDR2 sequences are DFQATT and SNEGSKA (reference sequence). The CDR3 sequence: CSARERRMPETQYF. DNA of the CDR3: TGCAGTGCTAGAGAGAGACGGATGCCTGAGACCCAGTACTTC.

Comments on this clonotype: A read error may be the cause here, since a much bigger clone is one base away. Written as DNA, the CDR3 is TGTGTCAGCAGCTTAGGCCCGACAGGGCGCACAGATACGCAGTATTTT. Translated, it gives CVSSLGPTGRTDTQYF. The chain has TRBV7-9 and TRBJ2-3; TRBD1 agrees at 7 bases. The CDR3 runs to 16 residues. Germline-derived CDR1 and CDR2 are SEHNR and FQNEAQ (reference sequence).

V is TRBV5-1 and J is TRBJ2-5; D not resolved. This CDR3 region has 14 residues. CDR1 is SGHRS and CDR2 is YFSETQ in the germline V gene. The V end lost 1 base, the J end lost 1 base, and 8 bases lay between the germline ends. The CDR3 DNA reads TGCGCCAGCAGCTTGAAGGACCCCCAAGAGACCCAGTACTTC. Translation gives CASSLKDPQETQYF.

This clonotype came up many times. The V gene is TRBV10-3, the J gene TRBJ2-3; 8 bases are a match to TRBD2. The CDR3 has 15 amino acids. Germline lookup yields CDR1 ENHRY and CDR2 SYGVKD. After removal of 6 bases from V and 4 bases from J, the junction contained 9 bases not matched to a gene. The CDR3 sequence: CAISLSGRNADTQYF. As DNA, the CDR3 is TGTGCCATCAGCCTAAGCGGGAGAAATGCAGATACGCAGTATTTT.

The chain employs TRBV9 and TRBJ1-2; 7 bases line up with TRBD1. CDR1 is SGDLS and CDR2 is YYNGEE in the germline V gene. This CDR3 comprises 17 residues. The junction had 12 bases not matched to a gene; V was cut back by 2 bases and J by 2 bases. The CDR3 bases are TGTGCCAGCAGCGTGAGCCCACAGGGGTCGGAGAACTATGGCTACACCTTC. Translation: CASSVSPQGSENYGYTF.

Points on this clonotype: A much bigger clone sits one base away, suggesting this may be a read error. The chain uses TRBV27 and TRBJ2-1; TRBD2 matches at 8 bases. This CDR3 region has 16 residues. Germline CDR1 and CDR2: MNHEY and SMNVEV (reference sequence). Written as DNA, the CDR3 is TGTGTCAGCAGTTTCGTATCCAGCGGGGGCTACAATGAGCAGTTCTTC. This sequence encodes CVSSFVSSGGYNEQFF.

In this sample, this clonotype turned up a few times. The rearrangement uses TRBV7-2 and TRBJ2-7; either TRBD1 or TRBD2 may supply D (5 bases each). V lost 7 bases to trimming and J lost 0 bases, with 16 bases between them. Germline CDR1 and CDR2: SGHTA and FQGNSA. The CDR3 spans 15 residues. This CDR3 is CASTPRGLSSYEQYF. The CDR3 DNA sequence: TGTGCCAGCACCCCTCGGGGCTTGAGCTCCTACGAGCAGTACTTC.

This clonotype was detected many times. The CDR3 is CSARRPPGLVYNEQFF. CDR3 bases: TGCAGTGCTAGGAGGCCTCCGGGACTAGTCTACAATGAGCAGTTCTTC. This chain uses TRBV20-1 with TRBJ2-1; 8 bases are shared with TRBD2. With V trimmed by 3 bases and J by 3 bases, 10 bases remained unmatched. Germline CDR1 and CDR2: DFQATT and SNEGSKA (reference sequence). The CDR3 runs to 16 residues.

The chain combines TRBV25-1 with TRBJ1-2; TRBD1 aligns across 9 bases. V trimming: 1 base; J trimming: 6 bases; junction bases outside the gene matches: 3. The CDR3 extends over 14 amino acids. Germline loops: CDR1 MGHDK, CDR2 SYGVNS. CDR3 region: CASSESGTGNGYTF. CDR3 bases: TGTGCCAGCAGTGAATCCGGGACAGGGAATGGCTACACCTTC.

The gene calls are TRBV28 and TRBJ2-7; TRBD1 aligns across 7 bases. The germline gives CDR1 MDHEN, CDR2 SYDVKM. The CDR3 sequence is 15 residues long. V lost 5 bases and J lost 3; bases outside the gene matches: 10. As DNA, the CDR3 is TGTGCCAGCAGTCTCAGGGACAGACAAAACTACGAGCAGTACTTC. It encodes CASSLRDRQNYEQYF.

At least ten counts were recorded for this clonotype. The chain recombines TRBV2 with TRBJ2-1; D gene unclear. The CDR3 has 10 amino acids. Germline V lookup: CDR1 SNHLY, CDR2 FYNNEI. Trimming took 9 bases from V and 4 from J, leaving 4 bases between them. CDR3 region: CASRYNEQFF. In DNA, the CDR3 is TGTGCCAGTAGATACAATGAGCAGTTCTTC.

CDR3: CASSPGKGQGYNEQYF. As DNA, the CDR3 is TGCGCCAGCAGCCCGGGAAAGGGACAGGGCTACAATGAGCAGTACTTC. The chain joins TRBV4-1 to TRBJ2-1; 9 bases align to TRBD1. The J call is uncertain, as TRBJ2-7 better fits the DNA end. Germline V lookup: CDR1 MGHRA, CDR2 YSYEKL. This CDR3 contains 16 residues.

This clonotype was counted at least ten times. The chain is built from TRBV9 and TRBJ2-1; no clear D gene. Per germline, CDR1 SGDLS and CDR2 YYNGEE. This CDR3 region has 18 residues. Trimming removed 0 bases from V and 4 bases from J, with 20 bases in between. The CDR3 protein is CASSVATPVGFMYNEQFF. Written as DNA, the CDR3 is TGTGCCAGCAGCGTAGCTACCCCCGTAGGTTTTATGTACAATGAGCAGTTCTTC.

A single count supports this clonotype. The rearrangement joins TRBV7-2 to TRBJ2-1, with D perhaps matching TRBD1 (6 bases). V was shortened by 5 bases and J by 0 bases, with 11 bases between the two germline ends. Germline V lookup: CDR1 SGHTA, CDR2 FQGNSA. The CDR3 has 15 amino acids. CDR3 coding DNA: TGTGCCAGCAGCAAGGCACAGGGCTCCTACAATGAGCAGTTCTTC. Translated: CASSKAQGSYNEQFF.